Following are 27 T cell receptor beta chains from one sample sequenced in a study of beta chain features in type 1 diabetes (dated by TCRdb to between 2017 and 2018). The method behind the library was the immunoSEQ multiplex PCR assay. The entire isolated RNA was reverse transcribed using the High Capacity cDNA Reverse Transcription Kit, and thus expressed TCRB transcripts were sequenced. TCRdb provides this immuneACCESS table in a form limited to in-frame rearrangements. Some clones are lacking; in checked studies, under half of them reflect an unresolved V gene, and why the rest are absent is not known. This sample lists about 900,000 clones; around a sixth were detected once. The ten largest make up about 0.025% of the sample. Input material: naive CD4+ T cells from blood. The sample's cell subset or site label is to be understood as: true naive CD4+ T cells. The receptors originated from a woman aged 18-29 years in good health.

The chain combines TRBV7-3 with TRBJ2-3; weak D call: TRBD1 (5 bases). This CDR3 is 15 amino acids long. Looked up from germline, CDR1 is SGHTA and CDR2 is FQGTGA. Trimming left V 5 bases short and J 1 base short, with 13 bases between. The CDR3, as DNA: TGTGCCAGCAGCCCAGGGTCCGCTGGCACAGATACGCAGTATTTT. Amino acid sequence: CASSPGSAGTDTQYF. The full variable domain, its missing parts supplied by reference TRBV7-3 and TRBJ2-3, is GAGVSQTPSNKVTEKGKYVELRCDPISGHTALYWYRQSLGQGPEFLIYFQGTGAADDSGLPNDRFFAVRPEGSVSTLKIQRTERGDSAVYLCASSPGSAGTDTQYFGPGTRLTVL.

The V and J genes are TRBV2 and TRBJ1-1; D uncertain. Between the trimmed V and J ends, which lost 5 bases and 1 base, there was a span of 14 bases. The V gene's germline CDR1 is SNHLY and CDR2 FYNNEI. The CDR3 is 15 amino acids. This CDR3 is CASSRVGVANTEAFF. CDR3 bases: TGTGCCAGCAGTCGTGTCGGGGTGGCGAACACTGAAGCTTTCTTT.

The V call is TRBV2, the J call TRBJ2-7; D is tentatively TRBD1 or TRBD2 (5 bases each). Germline-derived CDR1 and CDR2 are SNHLY and FYNNEI. This CDR3 has 11 amino acids. The V end was cut by 7 bases, the J end by 4 bases, with 8 bases between. The CDR3 coding sequence is TGTGCCAGCAACAGGAGGTACGAGCAGTACTTC. It yields the protein CASNRRYEQYF.

This clone occurred a few times. The V call is TRBV7-2, the J call TRBJ2-7, with 7 bases fitting TRBD2. The CDR3 consists of 14 residues. The ends lost 7 bases at V and 6 bases at J; junction bases unmatched: 12. Germline V gene sequence: CDR1 SGHTA, CDR2 FQGNSA. The CDR3 nucleotides are TGTGCCAGCACCTCTCTATGGACTAGACCCGAGCAGTACTTC. It specifies CASTSLWTRPEQYF.

A few counts support this clone. This specimen includes other DNA sequences encoding the same CDR3. The chain recombines TRBV18 with TRBJ2-1; D is perhaps TRBD1 (6 bases). The V gene's germline CDR1 is KGHSH and CDR2 LQKENI. The CDR3 has 15 residues. V lost 3 bases and J 0 bases, leaving 9 bases between the germline ends. The DNA for the CDR3 is TGTGCCAGCTCACCGGGGACAAGCTCCTACAATGAGCAGTTCTTC. Residues: CASSPGTSSYNEQFF.

This clone was recorded a few times. Different DNA sequences within this sample yield the same CDR3. The rearrangement links TRBV28 to TRBJ2-1; D not resolved. The germline gives CDR1 MDHEN, CDR2 SYDVKM. The CDR3 covers 11 residues. V dropped 4 bases and J dropped 6 bases, with 4 bases sitting between them. CDR3 in DNA: TGTGCCAGCAGTTCCCCCAATGAGCAGTTCTTC. Translated: CASSSPNEQFF. Looking up the rest from reference TRBV28 and TRBJ2-1 gives the full variable domain: DVKVTQSSRYLVKRTGEKVFLECVQDMDHENMFWYRQDPGLGLRLIYFSYDVKMKEKGDIPEGYSVSREKKERFSLILESASTNQTSMYLCASSSPNEQFFGPGTRLTVL.

This chain links TRBV19 with TRBJ2-1; weak D call: TRBD2 (6 bases). The germline V gene encodes CDR1 LNHDA and CDR2 SQIVND (reference sequence). The V end lost 4 bases, the J end lost 0 bases, and 13 bases lay between the germline ends. CDR3 size: 16 residues. CDR3 DNA: TGTGCCAGTAGTAGGCGGGGACTGAACTCCTACAATGAGCAGTTCTTC. Its translation: CASSRRGLNSYNEQFF.

CDR3 protein: CASSLVSSGGVADTQYF. The CDR3 nucleotides are TGTGCCAGCAGCTTAGTGTCTAGCGGGGGCGTGGCAGATACGCAGTATTTT. This chain links TRBV7-2 with TRBJ2-3, with TRBD2 matching over 10 bases. Per the germline V gene, CDR1 is SGHTA and CDR2 is FQGNSA. CDR3 length: 17 residues. V lost 1 base to trimming and J lost 4 bases; unmatched junction nucleotides: 8.

V gene TRBV7-2 combines with J gene TRBJ2-2; 7 bases agree with TRBD2. Germline values: CDR1 SGHTA, CDR2 FQGNSA. This CDR3 has 15 amino acids. Trimming at V came to 5 bases and at J to 5 bases, leaving 8 bases not matched to a gene. The CDR3 reads CASSPRRRETGELFF. DNA of the CDR3: TGTGCCAGCAGCCCGCGGCGGCGGGAGACCGGGGAGCTGTTTTTT.

The V gene is TRBV9, the J gene TRBJ2-3, with TRBD2 as a possible D gene (6 bases). The CDR3 is 15 amino acids. Between the trimmed V and J ends, which lost 6 bases and 0 bases, there was a span of 14 bases. From germline, CDR1 is SGDLS and CDR2 YYNGEE. The CDR3 DNA reads as TGTGCCAGCACCCCCAGGGCGGGGAGCACAGATACGCAGTATTTT. Its protein product is CASTPRAGSTDTQYF. The variable domain in full, with the rest retrieved from reference TRBV9 and TRBJ2-3, is DSGVTQTPKHLITATGQRVTLRCSPRSGDLSVYWYQQSLDQGLQFLIQYYNGEERAKGNILERFSAQQFPDLHSELNLSSLELGDSALYFCASTPRAGSTDTQYFGPGTRLTVL.

This clone has ten or more counts. The chain joins TRBV21-1 to TRBJ2-3; the table names TRBD2, a call not compared with the DNA. TRBV21-1 is marked as a pseudogene. The CDR3 runs 14 residues. The CDR3 bases are TGTGCCAGCAGCAAAGCGGGAGAAGGAGATACGCAGTATTTT. Its translation: CASSKAGEGDTQYF.

This clone was seen a handful of times. This rearrangement joins TRBV28 to TRBJ2-1; 15 bases map to TRBD2. The CDR3 contains 15 residues. Germline V gene data show CDR1 as MDHEN and CDR2 as SYDVKM. J was trimmed by 10 bases and V by 6 bases; bases with no gene match: 7. CDR3 in DNA: TGTGCCAGCAGCCTTGGGACTAGCGGGAGGCGAGAGCAGTTCTTC. It is translated as CASSLGTSGRREQFF.

Of note for this clone: The sample holds other DNA sequences that translate to the same CDR3. The chain joins TRBV20-1 to TRBJ2-5; D uncertain. CDR3 length: 10 amino acids. Trimming shortened V by 5 bases and J by 5 bases, and 6 bases separated the two germline ends. The germline CDR1 and CDR2 sequences are DFQATT and SNEGSKA (reference sequence). The CDR3 is CSASLETQYF. Written as DNA, the CDR3 is TGCAGTGCTTCCCTGGAGACCCAGTACTTC.

V and J are TRBV6-5 and TRBJ2-7; TRBD2 might be the D (7 bases). The CDR3 runs 15 residues. The germline gives CDR1 MNHEY, CDR2 SVGAGI. V lost 6 bases and J lost 2, with 17 bases in between. CDR3 nucleotides: TGTGCCAGCAGCACCCGAGAGGGGGGGACCTACGAGCAGTACTTC. Amino acids: CASSTREGGTYEQYF.

The genes are TRBV5-1 and TRBJ2-2, with 7 bases fitting TRBD1. Trimming cost V 4 bases and J 1 base; bases outside gene matches: 4. Per the germline V gene, CDR1 is SGHRS and CDR2 is YFSETQ. The CDR3 is 15 amino acids. Written as DNA, the CDR3 is TGCGCCAGCAGCACCGGACAGGTGAACACCGGGGAGCTGTTTTTT. Its protein product is CASSTGQVNTGELFF.

A few counts support this clone. The chain joins TRBV4-3 to TRBJ1-4, with D maybe TRBD1 (5 bases). Looked up from germline, CDR1 is LGHNA and CDR2 is YSLEER. Trimming took off 1 base at V and 6 bases at J, with 12 bases between the two ends. The CDR3 sequence is 15 residues long. Written as DNA, the CDR3 is TGCGCCAGCAGCCAAGCTGGGGGAAGGGATGAAAAACTGTTTTTT. Protein sequence: CASSQAGGRDEKLFF.

The DNA for the CDR3 is TGTGCCAGCTCACCATTCCCTAATCAGCCCCAGCATTTT. Protein product: CASSPFPNQPQHF. V is TRBV18 and J is TRBJ1-5, with D hard to call. CDR1 and CDR2 (germline): KGHSH, LQKENI. The CDR3 is 13 amino acids. The V and J ends lost 2 bases and 4 bases respectively, with 6 bases between them.

This clone was picked up a small number of times. The V gene is TRBV2, the J gene TRBJ1-1; D not certain. Trimming removed 7 bases from V and 8 bases from J, with 14 bases in between. CDR3 size: 12 residues. Germline loops: CDR1 SNHLY, CDR2 FYNNEI. The CDR3 spells CASTLERAEAFF. DNA for the CDR3: TGTGCCAGCACCCTCGAACGGGCGGAAGCTTTCTTT.

Here the CDR3 reads CASSTWTSGRGTPYNEQFF. CDR3 sequence (DNA): TGTGCCAGTAGTACTTGGACTAGCGGGAGGGGAACCCCCTACAATGAGCAGTTCTTC. The V gene is TRBV19, the J gene TRBJ2-1; 15 bases align to TRBD2. With 4 bases clipped from V and 2 bases from J, the junction kept 9 bases outside the gene matches. The CDR3 has 19 amino acids. Germline V gives CDR1 LNHDA, CDR2 SQIVND (reference sequence).

This clone was counted only a few times. CDR3 nucleotides: TGTGCCAGCAGCCACCCGTCAGGAAATCAGCCCCAGCATTTT. It specifies CASSHPSGNQPQHF. This chain uses TRBV6-5 with TRBJ1-5; D is unclear. Germline CDR1 and CDR2: MNHEY and SVGAGI. The length of the CDR3 is 14 residues. V was shortened by 6 bases and J by 4 bases, with 13 bases between the two germline ends.

The V call is TRBV10-3, the J call TRBJ2-6; TRBD1 agrees at 7 bases. CDR1 and CDR2 from the germline V gene are ENHRY and SYGVKD. J lost 0 bases, V lost 4 bases, and 12 bases had no gene match. The CDR3 length is 19 residues. DNA of the CDR3: TGTGCCATCAGTGCATTGGTGGGGACAGCGAACTCTGGGGCCAACGTCCTGACTTTC. Translated: CAISALVGTANSGANVLTF.

V usage is TRBV11-2 and J usage is TRBJ2-7; TRBD1 agrees at 11 bases. Germline CDR1 reads SGHAT; CDR2 reads FQNNGV. This CDR3 is built from 15 residues. Unmatched junction bases numbered 6, after V lost 5 bases and J lost 3 bases. The CDR3 region is CASSPRTGGFYEQYF. In nucleotides, the CDR3 is TGTGCCAGCAGCCCACGGACAGGGGGCTTCTACGAGCAGTACTTC.

The table lists this clone with a few counts. V usage is TRBV5-4 and J usage is TRBJ2-2; D is undetermined. The CDR3 is 16 amino acids. Germline V gene lookup returns CDR1 SGHNT and CDR2 YYREEE (reference sequence). Trimming stripped 1 base from V and 6 bases from J, with 16 bases between. The CDR3 spells CASSLRRFSFPGELFF. Here the CDR3 DNA reads TGTGCCAGCAGCTTGCGACGGTTTAGCTTCCCCGGGGAGCTGTTTTTT.

This clone was observed a handful of times. The chain employs TRBV11-2 and TRBJ2-5, with D tentatively TRBD1 or TRBD2 (6 bases each). Trimming removed 1 base from V and 4 bases from J, with 16 bases in between. The CDR3 has 16 residues. Germline CDR1 is SGHAT and CDR2 is FQNNGV. CDR3 bases: TGTGCCAGCAGCTTAGTGGAGGGGGATCGTGGAGAGACCCAGTACTTC. This sequence encodes CASSLVEGDRGETQYF.

Concerning this clone: Other DNA sequences of this sample code for an identical CDR3. This chain connects TRBV20-1 to TRBJ2-7, with unresolved D. V was cut by 3 bases and J by 3 bases, with 6 bases left in between. The CDR3 covers 11 residues. Looked up from germline, CDR1 is DFQATT and CDR2 is SNEGSKA (reference sequence). The CDR3 loop is CSASGFYEQYF. For the CDR3, the DNA is TGCAGTGCTAGCGGTTTCTACGAGCAGTACTTC.

In its sample, this clone was seen a few times. The chain combines TRBV7-2 with TRBJ2-5; D may match TRBD1 or TRBD2 (6 bases each). V lost 3 bases and J lost 5, with 10 bases in between. The V gene's germline CDR1 is SGHTA and CDR2 FQGNSA. The CDR3 has 13 amino acids. The CDR3 protein is CASSFQGRETQYF. The CDR3, as DNA: TGTGCCAGCAGCTTTCAGGGGAGGGAGACCCAGTACTTC.

This chain uses TRBV10-3 with TRBJ2-2; possibly TRBD2 for D (5 bases). V was shortened by 2 bases and J by 4 bases, with 8 bases between the two germline ends. The germline V gene encodes CDR1 ENHRY and CDR2 SYGVKD. This CDR3 is built from 14 residues. The CDR3, as DNA: TGTGCCATCAGTGAGAGGGAGTTCACCGGGGAGCTGTTTTTT. The encoded protein is CAISEREFTGELFF.